This T cell receptor (beta chain) was recorded in a study of cytomegalovirus exposure and HLA in healthy donors. The length of the CDR3 is 14 residues. The V gene's germline CDR1 is SNHLY and CDR2 FYNNEI. Trimming removed 3 bases from V and 5 bases from J, with 12 bases in between. This clone occurred once. Primers for the PCR totalled 60 Vbeta and 13 Jbeta. As handled by the study authors: Later, 65 million to 85 million unique TCR beta chains were counted in an analysis, and 10 million to 12 million of them were shared. Method: immunoSEQ multiplex PCR; TCRdb's copy keeps in-frame clones and lacks some. Clone size and V and J calls were adopted from that table, with D and trimming inferred from the DNA. The sample gives around 170,000 clones, 82% of which show up once; roughly 0.8% is in the top ten.

J is TRBJ2-3 and V is TRBV2; D is possibly TRBD2 (5 bases). What was sequenced was PBMCs. This sequence was found in a woman between 18 and 29 years old in good health and CMV-seronegative. The CDR3 here is CASSDGLPGDTQYF. The DNA of the CDR3 is TGTGCCAGCAGTGATGGACTCCCAGGAGATACGCAGTATTTT.